The 27 T cell receptor beta chains given below trace back to one sample, sequenced in a study of blood T cell repertoires in COVID-19 (dated by TCRdb to between 2020 and 2021). Library prep was done by the immunoSEQ multiplex PCR assay. This is the immuneACCESS table as TCRdb keeps it, with only in-frame sequences that have V and J called. A part of the clones is gone; compared with another copy, unresolved V genes explain less than half, and the rest is unexplained. For this sample there are 200,000 to 250,000 clones; over 70% appear just once. Jointly, the top ten make up 5.5% of the sample. The sequencing input was peripheral blood. The receptors shown here come from a woman in her 70s with acute or convalescent COVID-19.

DNA for the CDR3: TGTGCCAGCAGCCTCGGGGTAGCGGCCTCCTACGAGCAGTACTTC. Translating it yields CASSLGVAASYEQYF. The gene calls are TRBV14 and TRBJ2-7; weak D call: TRBD2 (6 bases). In germline, CDR1 is SGHDN, CDR2 FVKESK. The CDR3 has 15 residues. The V end was cut by 4 bases, the J end by 0 bases, with 13 bases between.

This clone was counted a single time. The chain carries TRBV5-1 and TRBJ2-1, with TRBD1 matching 9 bases. With 0 bases clipped from V and 8 bases from J, the junction kept 6 bases outside the gene matches. This CDR3 comprises 15 residues. CDR1 and CDR2 (germline): SGHRS, YFSETQ. The CDR3 is CASSLATGGGYEQFF. The CDR3 nucleotides read TGCGCCAGCAGCTTGGCCACAGGGGGCGGGTATGAGCAGTTCTTC.

The rearrangement links TRBV9 to TRBJ2-3; 8 bases match TRBD2. J lost 1 base, V lost 1 base, and 5 bases had no gene match. Germline V lookup: CDR1 SGDLS, CDR2 YYNGEE. This CDR3 spans 16 amino acids. DNA of the CDR3: TGTGCCAGCAGCGTACCTCTACTAGCGGGCACAGATACGCAGTATTTT. Protein: CASSVPLLAGTDTQYF. Looking up the rest from reference TRBV9 and TRBJ2-3 gives the full variable domain: DSGVTQTPKHLITATGQRVTLRCSPRSGDLSVYWYQQSLDQGLQFLIQYYNGEERAKGNILERFSAQQFPDLHSELNLSSLELGDSALYFCASSVPLLAGTDTQYFGPGTRLTVL.

This chain joins TRBV3-1 (or the pseudogene TRBV3-2) and TRBJ2-3; TRBD2 matches 11 bases. J lost 0 bases, V lost 0 bases, and 5 bases had no gene match. CDR3 size: 18 residues. Germline V CDR1 and CDR2: LGHDT, YNNKEL (reference sequence). Written as DNA, the CDR3 is TGTGCCAGCAGCCAAGATCCCGGACTAGCGGGCAGCACAGATACGCAGTATTTT. Protein: CASSQDPGLAGSTDTQYF.

The chain's CDR3 is CASSDGQGAPRQKQYF. CDR3 DNA sequence: TGTGCCAGCAGCGACGGACAGGGGGCGCCTAGGCAGAAGCAGTATTTT. V is TRBV9 and J is TRBJ2-3; 11 nucleotides line up with TRBD1. Germline V gene lookup returns CDR1 SGDLS and CDR2 YYNGEE. The J segment lost 11 bases and the V segment lost 3 bases, leaving 14 bases of the junction unmatched. The CDR3 covers 16 residues.

The rearrangement joins TRBV7-9 to TRBJ1-1; TRBD1 might be the D (5 bases). The CDR3 is made up of 13 amino acids. V was cut by 5 bases and J by 4 bases, with 11 bases left in between. The V gene's germline CDR1 is SEHNR and CDR2 FQNEAQ (reference sequence). CDR3 coding DNA: TGTGCCAGCAGCACTCGGACAACCACTGAAGCTTTCTTT. Encoded protein: CASSTRTTTEAFF.

J is TRBJ2-1 and V is TRBV7-3; 13 positions agree with TRBD2. Germline V gene sequence: CDR1 SGHTA, CDR2 FQGTGA. J lost 7 bases, V lost 4 bases, and 7 bases had no gene match. This CDR3 has 16 residues. The CDR3 region is CASSSSLAGGLNEQFF. Written as DNA, the CDR3 is TGTGCCAGCAGCTCATCACTAGCGGGAGGGCTTAATGAGCAGTTCTTC. Full variable domain (rest looked up from reference TRBV7-3 and TRBJ2-1): GAGVSQTPSNKVTEKGKYVELRCDPISGHTALYWYRQSLGQGPEFLIYFQGTGAADDSGLPNDRFFAVRPEGSVSTLKIQRTERGDSAVYLCASSSSLAGGLNEQFFGPGTRLTVL.

The chain joins TRBV12-3 or TRBV12-4 to TRBJ1-1; D remains unclear. This CDR3 is 13 amino acids long. V dropped 8 bases and J dropped 7 bases, with 17 bases sitting between them. The CDR3 loop is CASRVLTMSEAFF. DNA of the CDR3: TGTGCCAGCCGGGTACTAACAATGAGTGAAGCTTTCTTT.

The V gene is TRBV27, the J gene TRBJ1-1; 7 positions match TRBD1. The length of the CDR3 is 14 residues. Germline CDR1 reads MNHEY; CDR2 reads SMNVEV (reference sequence). Trimming at V came to 3 bases and at J to 2 bases, leaving 3 bases not matched to a gene. The CDR3, as DNA: TGTGCCAGCAGTTTCGGGACAGCTAACACTGAAGCTTTCTTT. It is translated as CASSFGTANTEAFF.

The chain couples TRBV6-5 to TRBJ2-2; D might be TRBD2 (7 bases). Trimming cost V 2 bases and J 5 bases, with 12 bases left between them. Per the germline V gene, CDR1 is MNHEY and CDR2 is SVGAGI. CDR3 size: 15 residues. CDR3 amino acids: CASSYGRGGTGELFF. The CDR3 region has the DNA TGTGCCAGCAGTTACGGCAGGGGAGGGACCGGGGAGCTGTTTTTT.

The chain couples TRBV24-1 to TRBJ2-5; 8 bases agree with TRBD1. V was clipped by 0 bases and J by 6 bases; unmatched bases: 8. The germline V gene has CDR1 KGHDR and CDR2 SFDVKD. The CDR3 length is 16 residues. The CDR3 protein is CATSDLLPGGRQTQYF. CDR3 bases: TGTGCCACCAGTGATTTGTTGCCAGGGGGCCGGCAGACCCAGTACTTC.

This chain connects TRBV6-5 to TRBJ1-1; D perhaps matches TRBD1 (5 bases). The V gene's germline CDR1 is MNHEY and CDR2 SVGAGI. Trimming took off 5 bases at V and 0 bases at J, with 10 bases between the two ends. The CDR3 sequence is 14 residues long. CDR3 DNA: TGTGCCAGCAGTACGACAGATATGAACACTGAAGCTTTCTTT. Protein: CASSTTDMNTEAFF.

This sequence joins TRBV6-5 and TRBJ2-7; tentatively, D is TRBD2 (6 bases). The CDR3 totals 14 residues. V shed 1 base and J shed 7 bases, with 14 bases lying between them. In germline, CDR1 is MNHEY, CDR2 SVGAGI. The CDR3 nucleotides read TGTGCCAGCAGTTACTGGGTGGCGGCGGGGGAGCAGTACTTC. Encoded protein: CASSYWVAAGEQYF.

This sequence joins TRBV19 and TRBJ1-4; D unresolved. Germline V gives CDR1 LNHDA, CDR2 SQIVND (reference sequence). The CDR3 has 13 amino acids. With 5 bases removed from V and 3 bases from J, the gap between germline ends came to 7 bases. CDR3 DNA: TGTGCCAGTAGTGTCAGGTCTAATGAAAAACTGTTTTTT. Its translation: CASSVRSNEKLFF.

The J gene is TRBJ1-1, the V gene TRBV6-6; D is possibly TRBD1 (6 bases). The germline V gene encodes CDR1 MNHNY and CDR2 SVGAGI (reference sequence). The CDR3 is made up of 16 amino acids. Trimming removed 0 bases at V and 1 base at J, with 12 bases between. DNA for the CDR3: TGTGCCAGCAGTTACTCCCGGGACACTGGGAACACTGAAGCTTTCTTT. The encoded protein is CASSYSRDTGNTEAFF.

The chain is built from TRBV2 and TRBJ1-2; D is undetermined. The CDR3 spans 12 residues. The germline V and J ends were trimmed by 4 bases and 8 bases, with 11 bases remaining between them. In germline, CDR1 is SNHLY, CDR2 FYNNEI. The chain's CDR3 is CASSGSGLGYTF. CDR3 DNA: TGTGCCAGCAGTGGGAGTGGACTCGGCTACACCTTC.

This clone was observed a handful of times. DNA for the CDR3: TGTGCCAGCAGCTTTGGGACAGGGGATGAAAAACTGTTTTTT. Amino acids: CASSFGTGDEKLFF. The chain uses TRBV7-9 and TRBJ1-4; 10 bases map to TRBD1. V was pared by 3 bases and J by 6 bases, with 1 base of the junction left unmatched. Germline V gene lookup returns CDR1 SEHNR and CDR2 FQNEAQ (reference sequence). This CDR3 is 14 amino acids long. Based on the CDR3 plus reference TRBV7-9 and TRBJ1-4, the full variable domain is DTGVSQNPRHKITKRGQNVTFRCDPISEHNRLYWYRQTLGQGPEFLTYFQNEAQLEKSRLLSDRFSAERPKGSFSTLEIQRTEQGDSAMYLCASSFGTGDEKLFFGSGTQLSVL.

J is TRBJ1-2 and V is TRBV7-9; maybe TRBD1 (5 bases). CDR3 length: 15 amino acids. V was clipped by 3 bases and J by 4 bases, with 15 bases between them. Per the germline V gene, CDR1 is SEHNR and CDR2 is FQNEAQ (reference sequence). CDR3 amino acids: CASSFSGGFGYGYTF. CDR3 nucleotide sequence: TGTGCCAGCAGCTTTTCTGGGGGGTTCGGCTATGGCTACACCTTC.

V and J are TRBV5-5 and TRBJ1-1; no firm D call. The CDR3 loop spans 16 amino acids. CDR1 is SGHKS and CDR2 is YYEKEE in the germline V gene (reference sequence). Trimming removed 0 bases from V and 0 bases from J, with 12 bases in between. The CDR3 sequence: CASSLASTLMNTEAFF. CDR3 sequence (DNA): TGTGCCAGCAGCTTGGCCTCTACGCTAATGAACACTGAAGCTTTCTTT. Supplemented by reference TRBV5-5 and TRBJ1-1, the full variable domain reads DAGVTQSPTHLIKTRGQQVTLRCSPISGHKSVSWYQQVLGQGPQFIFQYYEKEERGRGNFPDRFSARQFPNYSSELNVNALLLGDSALYLCASSLASTLMNTEAFFGQGTRLTVV.

The V gene is TRBV6-5, the J gene TRBJ1-5; D is ambiguous. This CDR3 has 15 residues. Germline CDR1 MNHEY, CDR2 SVGAGI. V gave up 0 bases and J gave up 4 bases, with 10 bases separating them. This CDR3 reads CASSYSRGLNQPQHF. DNA of the CDR3: TGTGCCAGCAGTTACTCACGGGGTTTGAATCAGCCCCAGCATTTT.

Regarding this clone: The sample holds other DNA sequences that translate to the same CDR3. V is TRBV3-1 (or the pseudogene TRBV3-2) and J is TRBJ1-3; D unresolved. The length of the CDR3 is 15 residues. The V end lost 0 bases, the J end lost 4 bases, and 10 bases lay between the germline ends. CDR1 and CDR2 from the germline V gene are LGHDT and YNNKEL (reference sequence). In DNA, the CDR3 is TGTGCCAGCAGCCAAGACCGGGTATCAGGAAACACCATATATTTT. Translated, it gives CASSQDRVSGNTIYF.

The count of this clone is one. J is TRBJ1-2 and V is TRBV3-1 (or the pseudogene TRBV3-2), with TRBD1 as a possible D gene (5 bases). Germline loops: CDR1 LGHDT, CDR2 YNNKEL (reference sequence). With 8 bases removed from V and 3 bases from J, the gap between germline ends came to 19 bases. This CDR3 has 15 amino acids. CDR3 in amino acids: CASGPSDGRDYGYTF. The DNA for the CDR3 is TGTGCCAGCGGTCCCTCGGACGGCAGGGACTATGGCTACACCTTC.

There are a few counts of this clone. The J gene is TRBJ1-1, the V gene TRBV19; unclear D gene. V was shortened by 5 bases and J by 0 bases, with 16 bases between the two germline ends. CDR3 size: 16 residues. Germline V gene data show CDR1 as LNHDA and CDR2 as SQIVND (reference sequence). CDR3 sequence reads: CASSWASGRVNTEAFF. In DNA, the CDR3 is TGTGCCAGTAGTTGGGCGTCCGGGAGGGTGAACACTGAAGCTTTCTTT.

The chain links TRBV2 to TRBJ2-7; possibly TRBD1 for D (5 bases). Germline V gene lookup returns CDR1 SNHLY and CDR2 FYNNEI. Deletions cut 6 bases from V and 3 bases from J, with 18 bases between. CDR3 size: 15 residues. The CDR3 DNA reads TGTGCCAGCAGGGAACAGACAGAGTACTACTACGAGCAGTACTTC. Amino acids: CASREQTEYYYEQYF.

V and J are TRBV4-1 and TRBJ2-7; 7 bases are shared with TRBD1. Germline CDR1 and CDR2: MGHRA and YSYEKL. V was clipped by 3 bases and J by 3 bases; unmatched bases: 11. The CDR3 consists of 16 residues. Here the CDR3 reads CASSQAVGQEIYEQYF. DNA for the CDR3: TGCGCCAGCAGCCAGGCCGTCGGACAGGAGATCTACGAGCAGTACTTC.

The chain uses TRBV10-3 and TRBJ2-2; 12 bases map to TRBD1. Germline V gene data show CDR1 as ENHRY and CDR2 as SYGVKD. The CDR3 length is 15 residues. V trimming: 6 bases; J trimming: 5 bases; junction bases outside the gene matches: 4. The CDR3 bases are TGTGCCATCAGGGGGACAGGGGGCTATACCGGGGAGCTGTTTTTT. Translation gives CAIRGTGGYTGELFF.

The chain combines TRBV7-9 with TRBJ1-2; 8 bases match TRBD1. V lost 4 bases and J lost 0; bases outside the gene matches: 4. The germline gives CDR1 SEHNR, CDR2 FQNEAQ (reference sequence). The CDR3 has 15 residues. CDR3 bases: TGTGCCAGCAGCTCGACAGGGGACGCTAACTATGGCTACACCTTC. Protein: CASSSTGDANYGYTF.